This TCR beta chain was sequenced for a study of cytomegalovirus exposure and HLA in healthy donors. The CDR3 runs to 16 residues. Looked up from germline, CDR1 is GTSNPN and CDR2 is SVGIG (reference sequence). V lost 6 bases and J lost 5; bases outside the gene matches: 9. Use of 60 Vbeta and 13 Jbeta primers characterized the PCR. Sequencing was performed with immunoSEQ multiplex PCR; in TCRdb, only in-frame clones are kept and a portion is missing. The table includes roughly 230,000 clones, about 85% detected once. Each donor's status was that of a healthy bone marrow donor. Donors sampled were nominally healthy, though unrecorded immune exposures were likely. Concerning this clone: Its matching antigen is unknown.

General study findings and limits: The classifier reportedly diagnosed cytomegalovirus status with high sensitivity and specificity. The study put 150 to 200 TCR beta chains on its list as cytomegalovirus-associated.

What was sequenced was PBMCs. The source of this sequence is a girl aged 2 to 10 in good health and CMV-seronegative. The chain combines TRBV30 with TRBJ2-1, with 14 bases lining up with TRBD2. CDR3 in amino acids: CACRTSGGPWDNEQFF. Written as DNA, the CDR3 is TGTGCCTGCCGGACTAGCGGGGGGCCGTGGGACAATGAGCAGTTCTTC. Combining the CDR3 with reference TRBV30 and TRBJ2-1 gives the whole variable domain SQTIHQWPATLVQPVGSPLSLECTVEGTSNPNLYWYRQAAGRGLQLLFYSVGIGQISSEVPQNLSASRPQDRQFILSSKKLLLSDSGFYLCACRTSGGPWDNEQFFGPGTRLTVL.